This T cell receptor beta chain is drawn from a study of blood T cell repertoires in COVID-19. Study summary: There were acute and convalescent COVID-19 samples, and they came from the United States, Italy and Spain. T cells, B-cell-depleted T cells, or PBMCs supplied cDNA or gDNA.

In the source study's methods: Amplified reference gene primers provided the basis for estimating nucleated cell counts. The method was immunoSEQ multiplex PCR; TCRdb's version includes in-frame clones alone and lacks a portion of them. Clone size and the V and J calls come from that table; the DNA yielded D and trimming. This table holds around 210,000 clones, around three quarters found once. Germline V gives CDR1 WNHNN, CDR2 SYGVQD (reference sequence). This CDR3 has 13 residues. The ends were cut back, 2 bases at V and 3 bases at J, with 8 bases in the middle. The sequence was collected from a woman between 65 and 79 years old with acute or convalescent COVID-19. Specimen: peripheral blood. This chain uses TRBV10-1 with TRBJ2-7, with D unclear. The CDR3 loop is CASSEGLNYEQYF. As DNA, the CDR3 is TGCGCCAGCAGTGAGGGGCTAAACTACGAGCAGTACTTC.